This T cell receptor (beta chain) was found in a study of T cell changes during pregnancy in multiple sclerosis. The V gene's germline CDR1 is SGHRS and CDR2 YFSETQ. The J segment lost 7 bases and the V segment lost 4 bases, leaving 10 bases of the junction unmatched. The CDR3 is made up of 15 amino acids. This table comes from immunoSEQ multiplex PCR, and its TCRdb copy is limited to in-frame clones, with some not included. The sample consists of fewer than 55,000 clones, nearly 95% of them appearing once. The chain couples TRBV5-1 to TRBJ2-2; 7 nucleotides align to TRBD1. Here the sequenced sample was CD4+ T cells from peripheral blood mononuclear cells, taken in the third trimester of pregnancy. The TCR originated in a female donor with multiple sclerosis, enrolled in a pregnancy study. The CDR3: CASSAQGTFDGELFF. CDR3 DNA sequence: TGCGCCAGCAGCGCACAGGGGACATTCGACGGGGAGCTGTTTTTT.